This TCR beta chain was identified in a study of shared clonotypes between healthy human individuals. Several immunoSEQ 96-well plates shared each subset's DNA, each plate a replicate. Assay used: immunoSEQ multiplex PCR; TCRdb lists only in-frame clones, some missing. This sample yields about 1.5 million clones, of which 95% to 99% are seen a single time; roughly 0.45% belongs to the top ten. The ends lost 5 bases at V and 2 bases at J; junction bases unmatched: 4. The CDR3 is 14 residues long. Germline CDR1 and CDR2: SGHRS and YFSETQ. This chain uses TRBV5-1 with TRBJ2-1; 7 bases are shared with TRBD2. The TCR was taken from a man under 40 in good health. The specimen sequenced was naive CD4+ T cells sorted from blood. Noted subset: CD45RA+ positively selected. The CDR3 nucleotides read TGCGCCAGCAGGCGGGAGTACCCCTACAATGAGCAGTTCTTC. Translated: CASRREYPYNEQFF.